This T cell receptor (beta chain) was captured in a study of T cells in Graves' hyperthyroidism and ophthalmopathy. CDR3 length equals 16 residues. In germline, CDR1 is SEHNR, CDR2 FQNEAQ (reference sequence). V was pared by 1 base and J by 7 bases, with 17 bases between. Uncontrolled infection, other autoimmune disease, pregnancy or lactation barred patients from enrollment. Study-level results: Ophthalmopathy was identified by the model a median around 5.9 months ahead of onset.

This clonotype showed up many times. Its antigen remains unidentified. Amplification yielded TCR beta CDR3 regions, with RNA transcripts as the source. A first-round RT-PCR of the TCR CDR3 used the HTBI primer set. TCRdb used MiXCR to reprocess the multiplex PCR reads, holding one entry per CDR3 protein. The sample lists hundreds of thousands of distinct CDR3 sequences, about 13% occurring once. Sequences were obtained from blood. The rearrangement uses TRBV7-9 and TRBJ2-1, with unresolved D. This sequence originates from a woman aged 18-29 years with Graves' hyperthyroidism. As DNA, the CDR3 is TGTGCCAGCAGCTTAGGTCCTATAGGCCTAGGGAATGAGCAGTTCTTC. Its protein is CASSLGPIGLGNEQFF.